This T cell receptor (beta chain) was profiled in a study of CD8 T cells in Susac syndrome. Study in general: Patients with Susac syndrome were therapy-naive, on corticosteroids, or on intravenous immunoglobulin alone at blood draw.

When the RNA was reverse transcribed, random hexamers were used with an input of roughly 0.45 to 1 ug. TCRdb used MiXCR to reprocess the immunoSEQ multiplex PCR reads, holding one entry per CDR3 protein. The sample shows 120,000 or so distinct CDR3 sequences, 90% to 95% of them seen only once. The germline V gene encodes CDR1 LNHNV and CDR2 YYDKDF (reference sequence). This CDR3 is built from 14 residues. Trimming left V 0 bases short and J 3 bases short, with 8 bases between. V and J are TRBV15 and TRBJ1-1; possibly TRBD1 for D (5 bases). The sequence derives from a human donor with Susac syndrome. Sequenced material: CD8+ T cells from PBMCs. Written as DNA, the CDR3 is TGTGCCACCAGCAGAGATCGAGGGGACACTGAAGCTTTCTTT. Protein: CATSRDRGDTEAFF.